In its sample, the clone carrying this TCR beta chain was seen a few times. Germline V gene lookup returns CDR1 SQVTM and CDR2 ANQGSEA. V was trimmed by 7 bases and J by 8 bases, leaving 20 bases between them. The CDR3 extends over 14 amino acids. The data were obtained in a study of blood T cell repertoires in COVID-19. Measured with immunoSEQ multiplex PCR; TCRdb has only the in-frame clones, and not every one. The sample has about 280,000 clones; approximately 85% are singletons. Sequencing was performed on PBMCs or T cells enriched from blood (not recorded which). The chain couples TRBV29-1 to TRBJ1-4; D not certain. The receptor was isolated from a young woman who had recovered from COVID-19. CDR3 sequence: CSAPEAGGQEKLFF. CDR3 nucleotides: TGCAGCGCCCCCGAGGCAGGAGGCCAGGAAAAACTGTTTTTT. Full variable domain (outside the CDR3, taken from reference TRBV29-1 and TRBJ1-4): SAVISQKPSRDICQRGTSLTIQCQVDSQVTMMFWYRQQPGQSLTLIATANQGSEATYESGFVIDKFPISRPNLTFSTLTVSNMSPEDSSIYLCSAPEAGGQEKLFFGSGTQLSVL.